The clone carrying this T cell receptor beta chain was seen many times. Its antigen is not identified. The data originate from a study of T-cell reconstitution after alpha-beta-depleted transplantation in children. CDR1 is MNHGY and CDR2 is SVAAGI in the germline V gene. With 0 bases removed from V and 1 base from J, the gap between germline ends came to 9 bases. The CDR3 covers 15 residues. TCRbeta library construction was performed incorporating unique molecular identifiers. TCRdb called the PCR reads again in MiXCR, with one record for every CDR3 protein. The sample lists hundreds of thousands of distinct CDR3 sequences, 10% to 15% occurring once. Findings of the study overall: Day-60 TCRbeta diversity that was high in some patients was derived from surviving recipient T cells and thymic progenitors. Expanded graft clones, several hundred of them, were reportedly the source of alpha-beta T cells about two months after transplant. After one year, T-cell counts and TCRbeta diversity mostly came from new T cells.

Sequencing was performed on PBMCs, taken before TCRalphabeta/CD19-depleted stem cell transplant. This clonotype originated in a girl aged 2-9 years with congenital amegakaryocytic thrombocytopenia, due to receive a stem cell transplant. The chain is built from TRBV6-9 and TRBJ1-1; no reliable D call. This CDR3 is CASSYSNNPNTEAFF. CDR3 DNA: TGTGCCAGCAGTTATTCTAATAACCCGAACACTGAAGCTTTCTTT.